These 24 T cell receptor beta chains share one sample of origin, sequenced in a study of PD-1 blockade in mismatch repair-deficient tumors. These receptors are not linked to any known antigen. Profiling relied on immunoSEQ multiplex PCR, and the TCRdb table lists in-frame clones only, not all of them. The sample includes around 14,000 clones, 84% of them seen just once. Noted time point: approximately 10-day in vitro stimulation with candidate neoantigen peptide 5. The sample here was cells cultured in vitro, taken from a patient treated with pembrolizumab. The receptors derive from an adult with mismatch repair-deficient cancer.

This chain links TRBV11-2 with TRBJ2-5, with TRBD2 matching 14 bases. The J segment lost 6 bases and the V segment lost 4 bases, leaving 4 bases of the junction unmatched. CDR1 SGHAT and CDR2 FQNNGV come from the germline V gene. CDR3 length equals 15 residues. CDR3 sequence reads: CASSSGLAGVKTQYF. As DNA, the CDR3 is TGTGCCAGCAGCTCGGGACTAGCGGGAGTGAAGACCCAGTACTTC.

The rearrangement joins TRBV7-2 to TRBJ2-1; 7 bases agree with TRBD1. This CDR3 has 12 amino acids. The junction had 10 bases not matched to a gene; V was cut back by 5 bases and J by 15 bases. Germline V CDR1 and CDR2: SGHTA, FQGNSA. CDR3 sequence (DNA): TGTGCCAGCAGCCGGGACAGTAAAACGGGGTTCTTC. It encodes CASSRDSKTGFF.

The chain combines TRBV6-7 with TRBJ1-5; the D is unclear. TRBV6-7 is marked as an open reading frame, function uncertain. The CDR3 extends over 11 amino acids. The germline V and J ends were trimmed by 11 bases and 12 bases, with 17 bases remaining between them. CDR3 in amino acids: CAPLGKFLQHF. The CDR3 nucleotides read TGTGCCCCCCTGGGGAAGTTTCTCCAGCATTTT.

The V and J genes are TRBV2 and TRBJ2-1; a possible D gene is TRBD2 (5 bases). Germline assignment: CDR1 SNHLY and CDR2 FYNNEI. The V end was cut by 11 bases, the J end by 4 bases, with 15 bases between. This CDR3 is 13 amino acids long. In DNA, the CDR3 is TGTGCCTCCCGGGCGGGTTGGTACAATGAGCAGTTCTTC. The encoded protein is CASRAGWYNEQFF. Full variable domain (remainder filled in from reference TRBV2 and TRBJ2-1): EPEVTQTPSHQVTQMGQEVILRCVPISNHLYFYWYRQILGQKVEFLVSFYNNEISEKSEIFDDQFSVERPDGSNFTLKIRSTKLEDSAMYFCASRAGWYNEQFFGPGTRLTVL.

The rearrangement joins TRBV28 to TRBJ1-5; 9 nucleotides line up with TRBD1. Germline V gene lookup returns CDR1 MDHEN and CDR2 SYDVKM. V trimming: 6 bases; J trimming: 2 bases; junction bases outside the gene matches: 5. The CDR3 consists of 15 residues. CDR3 in amino acids: CASRTGGSGNQPQHF. The CDR3 nucleotides are TGTGCCAGCAGGACAGGGGGTTCTGGCAATCAGCCCCAGCATTTT.

The gene calls are TRBV6-1 and TRBJ1-1; D is undetermined. The CDR3 is 10 residues long. Between the trimmed V and J ends, which lost 4 bases and 4 bases, there was a span of 1 base. CDR1 MNHNS and CDR2 SASEGT come from the germline V gene. The CDR3 region is CASSATEAFF. In DNA form, the CDR3 reads TGTGCCAGCAGTGCCACTGAAGCTTTCTTT.

The chain links TRBV5-1 to TRBJ2-7, with 7 bases matching TRBD1. This CDR3 region has 14 residues. V gave up 5 bases and J gave up 4 bases; unmatched junction bases: 9. The germline gives CDR1 SGHRS, CDR2 YFSETQ. This chain's CDR3 is CASSKQGTGYEQYF. CDR3 DNA sequence: TGCGCCAGCAGTAAACAGGGGACCGGTTACGAGCAGTACTTC.

CDR3 coding DNA: TGCGCCAGCAGCTTGGAGTGGGGGTGGGAGCAGTACTTC. Translation gives CASSLEWGWEQYF. The chain recombines TRBV5-1 with TRBJ2-7; tentatively, D is TRBD1 or TRBD2 (5 bases each). The CDR3 loop spans 13 amino acids. CDR1 is SGHRS, CDR2 YFSETQ, per germline. V gave up 0 bases and J gave up 7 bases, with 11 bases separating them. The full variable domain, its missing parts supplied by reference TRBV5-1 and TRBJ2-7, is KAGVTQTPRYLIKTRGQQVTLSCSPISGHRSVSWYQQTPGQGLQFLFEYFSETQRNKGNFPGRFSGRQFSNSRSEMNVSTLELGDSALYLCASSLEWGWEQYFGPGTRLTVT.

This chain joins TRBV30 and TRBJ2-1, with D uncertain. The CDR3 contains 15 residues. Trimming shortened V by 1 base and J by 8 bases, and 18 bases separated the two germline ends. In germline, CDR1 is GTSNPN, CDR2 SVGIG (reference sequence). The CDR3, as DNA: TGTGCCTGGAGTGCGGGTATCGGAGTGGGCCATGAGCAGTTCTTC. Encoded protein: CAWSAGIGVGHEQFF.

The chain is built from TRBV9 and TRBJ2-1, with 7 nucleotides matching TRBD2. CDR1 and CDR2 from the germline V gene are SGDLS and YYNGEE. The CDR3 consists of 15 residues. Trimming took 4 bases from V and 7 from J; bases not matched to a gene: 11. The CDR3 coding sequence is TGTGCCAGCAGCAGAGCCAGCGGGATATCGAATGAGCAGTTCTTC. This gives the protein CASSRASGISNEQFF. Full variable domain (rest looked up from reference TRBV9 and TRBJ2-1): DSGVTQTPKHLITATGQRVTLRCSPRSGDLSVYWYQQSLDQGLQFLIQYYNGEERAKGNILERFSAQQFPDLHSELNLSSLELGDSALYFCASSRASGISNEQFFGPGTRLTVL.

This rearrangement joins TRBV19 to TRBJ1-1; D is uncertain. V lost 7 bases, J lost 1 base, and 10 bases lay in between. Per the germline V gene, CDR1 is LNHDA and CDR2 is SQIVND (reference sequence). This CDR3 has 13 amino acids. This chain's CDR3 is CASKYGSNTEAFF. The CDR3 nucleotides are TGTGCCAGTAAGTACGGATCGAACACTGAAGCTTTCTTT.

This chain links TRBV10-1 with TRBJ2-3; 7 positions match TRBD2. This CDR3 region has 15 residues. The trim removed 3 bases at V and 2 bases at J, leaving 5 bases unmatched. Germline loops: CDR1 WNHNN, CDR2 SYGVQD (reference sequence). The CDR3 nucleotides read TGCGCCAGCAGTGATGGTAGCGGGTCCACAGATACGCAGTATTTT. Translating gives CASSDGSGSTDTQYF.

The J gene is TRBJ2-7, the V gene TRBV30; TRBD2 aligns across 7 bases. The CDR3 has 14 residues. The V and J ends lost 4 bases and 4 bases, in that order; junction bases with no gene match: 10. Germline CDR1 GTSNPN, CDR2 SVGIG (reference sequence). This CDR3 reads CAWKGEGLRYEQYF. The CDR3 coding sequence is TGTGCCTGGAAAGGGGAGGGCCTAAGATACGAGCAGTACTTC.

This CDR3 reads CASSSPYGLVNDEQFF. CDR3 nucleotide sequence: TGCGCCAGCAGCTCTCCATACGGACTAGTTAACGATGAGCAGTTCTTC. The chain combines TRBV5-1 with TRBJ2-1; 7 nucleotides align to TRBD2. J gave up 8 bases and V 3 bases, and 14 bases lay outside the gene matches. Looked up from germline, CDR1 is SGHRS and CDR2 is YFSETQ. CDR3 length: 16 residues.

The rearrangement uses TRBV7-7 and TRBJ2-7; D is possibly TRBD2 (6 bases). Trimming shortened V by 4 bases and J by 4 bases, and 23 bases separated the two germline ends. CDR1 is SSHAT, CDR2 FNYEAQ, per germline (reference sequence). There are 17 residues in the CDR3. CDR3 DNA sequence: TGTGCCAGCAGCTCATCAGAGGCGGGCGGGGTTCGGTACGAGCAGTACTTC. It translates to CASSSSEAGGVRYEQYF.

This sequence joins TRBV7-9 and TRBJ2-7; D gene uncertain. The CDR3 has 13 residues. V was trimmed by 2 bases and J by 7 bases, leaving 12 bases between them. The germline V gene has CDR1 SEHNR and CDR2 FQNEAQ (reference sequence). CDR3 nucleotide sequence: TGTGCCAGCAGCTTAACCCCCGAATTGGAGCAGTACTTC. It yields the protein CASSLTPELEQYF.

The chain carries TRBV18 and TRBJ1-4; weak D call: TRBD1 (5 bases). Trimming removed 4 bases from V and 0 bases from J, with 9 bases in between. This CDR3 region has 15 residues. The germline V gene has CDR1 KGHSH and CDR2 LQKENI. The CDR3 spells CASSQQTATNEKLFF. DNA for the CDR3: TGTGCCAGCTCACAACAGACAGCAACTAATGAAAAACTGTTTTTT.

The rearrangement uses TRBV27 and TRBJ2-1; D gene unclear. V was pared by 0 bases and J by 8 bases, with 8 bases between. This CDR3 spans 13 amino acids. From germline, CDR1 is MNHEY and CDR2 SMNVEV (reference sequence). CDR3 nucleotide sequence: TGTGCCAGCAGTTTATCCCAGAGACATGAGCAGTTCTTC. This translates into CASSLSQRHEQFF.

This CDR3 is CASSPWGGLAGGRNTDTQYF. Written as DNA, the CDR3 is TGTGCCAGCAGCCCCTGGGGGGGACTAGCGGGAGGACGGAACACAGATACGCAGTATTTT. The chain uses TRBV13 and TRBJ2-3; 15 positions agree with TRBD2. CDR1 and CDR2 (germline): PRHDT, FYEKMQ (reference sequence). CDR3 size: 20 residues. V lost 5 bases to trimming and J lost 2 bases; unmatched junction nucleotides: 14.

The chain recombines TRBV28 with TRBJ1-5; possible D gene TRBD1, 6 bases. The CDR3 has 14 amino acids. CDR1 and CDR2 from the germline V gene are MDHEN and SYDVKM. V gave up 2 bases and J gave up 8 bases, with 13 bases separating them. CDR3 coding DNA: TGTGCCAGCAGTTTAAGGGGGTCTCCTGAGCCCCAGCATTTT. It encodes CASSLRGSPEPQHF.

This clone was picked up a small number of times. The rearrangement joins TRBV11-3 to TRBJ2-3; the D is unclear. The CDR3 has 13 residues. V was shortened by 1 base and J by 7 bases, with 9 bases between the two germline ends. Germline loops: CDR1 SGHNT, CDR2 YENEEA. The CDR3 sequence is CASSLGTSYTQYF. CDR3 DNA sequence: TGTGCCAGCAGCTTAGGAACTTCGTATACGCAGTATTTT.

The chain uses TRBV7-3 and TRBJ2-3; 9 bases match TRBD2. CDR1 and CDR2 (germline): SGHTA, FQGTGA. This CDR3 has 16 residues. Trimming at V came to 5 bases and at J to 0 bases, leaving 6 bases not matched to a gene. CDR3 bases: TGTGCCAGCAGCGTTATAGCGGGAGCCAGCACAGATACGCAGTATTTT. Its protein is CASSVIAGASTDTQYF.

V usage is TRBV28 and J usage is TRBJ1-3; 7 bases align to TRBD1. The germline CDR1 and CDR2 sequences are MDHEN and SYDVKM. The ends lost 5 bases at V and 4 bases at J; junction bases unmatched: 8. The CDR3 is made up of 15 amino acids. The CDR3 bases are TGTGCCAGCAGTACACCGCGACAGGGAGGAAACACCATATATTTT. Encoded protein: CASSTPRQGGNTIYF.

The rearrangement uses TRBV11-2 and TRBJ2-5; TRBD2 agrees at 7 bases. The trim removed 0 bases at V and 4 bases at J, leaving 2 bases unmatched. This CDR3 is 14 amino acids long. Germline V gives CDR1 SGHAT, CDR2 FQNNGV. CDR3 DNA sequence: TGTGCCAGCAGCTTAGAAACGGGGGGAGAGACCCAGTACTTC. Protein product: CASSLETGGETQYF.